The T cell receptor beta chain under discussion was sequenced for a study of blood T cell repertoires in COVID-19. Study in general: Sources were T cells, B-cell-depleted T cells, or PBMCs; the material itself was cDNA or gDNA.

In the original workflow: Nucleated cell number was recorded as an estimate derived from reference gene primer amplification. Data came from immunoSEQ multiplex PCR; TCRdb stores just in-frame clones and leaves some out. From that table come the V and J calls and clone size; the DNA was used to work out D and trimming. The sample gives tens of thousands of clones, 88% of which show up once; approximately 40% is in the top ten. Seattle-derived patients entered the study during active infection and were followed longitudinally. The CDR3 consists of 18 residues. J is TRBJ2-7 and V is TRBV21-1; the table names TRBD2, a call not compared with the DNA. TRBV21-1 is a documented pseudogene. This TCR came from a woman aged 55-70 years with COVID-19, enrolled during active disease. Source material: peripheral blood. DNA of the CDR3: TGTGCCAGCAGCAAAGCGGCTAGCGGGAGGGCTAACCCCTACGAGCAGTACTTC. Encoded protein: CASSKAASGRANPYEQYF.